Presented here are 27 T cell receptor beta chains from one specimen sequenced in a study of blood T cell repertoires in COVID-19. Sequencing used immunoSEQ multiplex PCR; TCRdb keeps in-frame clones, though not all of them. The table lists 350,000 to 450,000 clones, approximately 87% of them singletons, with about 2% in the top ten. Source material: peripheral blood. Source of these receptors: a woman aged 60-75 years with COVID-19, enrolled during active disease.

The CDR3 nucleotides are TGTGCCAGCAGTGAAGTCGTCCCCACCGGGGAGCTGTTTTTT. Its translation: CASSEVVPTGELFF. The genes are TRBV6-1 and TRBJ2-2, with D uncertain. V was cut by 1 base and J by 4 bases, with 7 bases left in between. Germline V gives CDR1 MNHNS, CDR2 SASEGT. The CDR3 has 14 residues.

The chain is built from TRBV5-1 and TRBJ2-5; the D gene is possibly TRBD1 (6 bases). Trimming took 0 bases from V and 5 from J, leaving 14 bases between them. CDR3 size: 15 residues. Germline V gene sequence: CDR1 SGHRS, CDR2 YFSETQ. CDR3 in DNA: TGCGCCAGCAGCTTGGGCCAGGGGCTGGGGGAGACCCAGTACTTC. The encoded protein is CASSLGQGLGETQYF.

The gene calls are TRBV7-3 and TRBJ1-6; 9 bases map to TRBD1. Trimming removed 4 bases from V and 9 bases from J; junction bases left unmatched: 4. From germline, CDR1 is SGHTA and CDR2 FQGTGA. The CDR3 covers 14 residues. The CDR3 DNA sequence: TGTGCCAGCAGCTCGGGACAGGGACGTTCACCCCTCCACTTT. It translates to CASSSGQGRSPLHF.

The rearrangement uses TRBV7-3 and TRBJ2-7; possible D gene TRBD1, 6 bases. The CDR3 is 14 residues long. Trimming took 5 bases from V and 1 from J, leaving 12 bases between them. The germline V gene has CDR1 SGHTA and CDR2 FQGTGA. This chain's CDR3 is CASSLRTESYEQYF. The CDR3, as DNA: TGTGCCAGCAGCCTGCGGACAGAATCCTACGAGCAGTACTTC.

A few counts support this clone. The rearrangement uses TRBV19 and TRBJ2-2, with 12 bases aligning to TRBD2. Germline V lookup: CDR1 LNHDA, CDR2 SQIVND (reference sequence). V dropped 5 bases and J dropped 7; count of bases not matched to a gene: 5. This CDR3 region has 15 residues. CDR3 residues: CASSRLAGEVGELFF. CDR3 nucleotides: TGTGCCAGTAGTCGACTAGCGGGGGAGGTCGGGGAGCTGTTTTTT. Complete variable domain (other parts from reference TRBV19 and TRBJ2-2): DGGITQSPKYLFRKEGQNVTLSCEQNLNHDAMYWYRQDPGQGLRLIYYSQIVNDFQKGDIAEGYSVSREKKESFPLTVTSAQKNPTAFYLCASSRLAGEVGELFFGEGSRLTVL.

This clone was counted once. The chain carries TRBV7-9 and TRBJ2-1, with TRBD2 identical over 7 bases. There are 15 residues in the CDR3. Trimming removed 1 base from V and 11 bases from J; junction bases left unmatched: 11. CDR1 and CDR2 from the germline V gene are SEHNR and FQNEAQ (reference sequence). The DNA for the CDR3 is TGTGCCAGCAGCTTAGGAACTAGCGACACGAGCAAGCAGTTCTTC. It encodes CASSLGTSDTSKQFF.

V is TRBV5-1 and J is TRBJ2-1; no definite D call. Per the germline V gene, CDR1 is SGHRS and CDR2 is YFSETQ. Trimming shortened V by 1 base and J by 0 bases, and 11 bases separated the two germline ends. CDR3 length: 16 amino acids. CDR3 region: CASSLIDPSSYNEQFF. The DNA for the CDR3 is TGCGCCAGCAGCTTGATAGACCCTAGCTCCTACAATGAGCAGTTCTTC.

The CDR3 here is CASSVGQGRIGYTF. CDR3 DNA: TGTGCCAGTAGTGTCGGACAGGGAAGGATCGGCTACACCTTC. V and J are TRBV19 and TRBJ1-2, with 8 bases that match TRBD1. CDR1 is LNHDA, CDR2 SQIVND, per germline (reference sequence). The CDR3 runs to 14 residues. With 5 bases clipped from V and 8 bases from J, the junction kept 10 bases outside the gene matches.

CDR3 sequence: CASSPAGGARRQESYEQYF. The CDR3 coding sequence is TGTGCCAGCAGCCCCGCGGGGGGGGCCAGGCGTCAAGAGTCCTACGAGCAGTACTTC. The chain joins TRBV28 to TRBJ2-7; TRBD2 matches 9 bases. Germline values: CDR1 MDHEN, CDR2 SYDVKM. J gave up 1 base and V 6 bases, and 19 bases lay outside the gene matches. The CDR3 runs 19 residues.

The chain recombines TRBV9 with TRBJ1-6; 7 positions agree with TRBD1. V gave up 0 bases and J gave up 5 bases; unmatched junction bases: 2. Germline V gives CDR1 SGDLS, CDR2 YYNGEE. The CDR3 has 15 residues. The CDR3 region has the DNA TGTGCCAGCAGCGTAGCCGGGACAGATAATTCACCCCTCCACTTT. This gives the protein CASSVAGTDNSPLHF.

This chain uses TRBV5-1 with TRBJ2-7; the match to TRBD1 covers 7 bases. The CDR3 is 16 residues long. The V gene end was trimmed by 4 bases and the J gene end by 0 bases; junction bases not matched to a gene: 10. Germline values: CDR1 SGHRS, CDR2 YFSETQ. CDR3 region: CASSPGRGSSSYEQYF. Written as DNA, the CDR3 is TGCGCCAGCAGCCCCGGCAGGGGGAGCAGCTCCTACGAGCAGTACTTC.

CDR3: CASSLESREQFF. CDR3 sequence (DNA): TGTGCCAGCAGCTTAGAGTCCCGTGAGCAGTTCTTC. This chain connects TRBV11-3 to TRBJ2-1; D is uncertain. CDR1 and CDR2 (germline): SGHNT, YENEEA. The V end was cut by 0 bases, the J end by 9 bases, with 6 bases between. The CDR3 is made up of 12 amino acids.

This sequence joins TRBV19 and TRBJ1-3; D gene ambiguous. From germline, CDR1 is LNHDA and CDR2 SQIVND (reference sequence). The V gene lost 2 bases and the J gene lost 0 bases, with 11 bases spanning the gap. This CDR3 has 16 residues. For the CDR3, the DNA is TGTGCCAGTAGTATACGGGAGAGTACCTCTGGAAACACCATATATTTT. It translates to CASSIRESTSGNTIYF.

The gene calls are TRBV6-5 and TRBJ1-6, with 7 nucleotides matching TRBD1. Trimming took 4 bases from V and 9 from J; bases not matched to a gene: 9. This CDR3 is 15 amino acids long. Germline V gene sequence: CDR1 MNHEY, CDR2 SVGAGI. This chain's CDR3 is CASSFGTANTSPLHF. For the CDR3, the DNA is TGTGCCAGCAGTTTCGGGACAGCAAACACTTCACCCCTCCACTTT.

The chain combines TRBV4-1 with TRBJ2-1; TRBD1 aligns across 7 bases. The V gene end was trimmed by 1 base and the J gene end by 3 bases; junction bases not matched to a gene: 0. The germline gives CDR1 MGHRA, CDR2 YSYEKL. The CDR3 runs to 14 residues. The chain's CDR3 is CASSQGTGYNEQFF. The CDR3 region has the DNA TGCGCCAGCAGCCAAGGGACAGGCTACAATGAGCAGTTCTTC.

The chain recombines TRBV28 with TRBJ1-3; D is unclear. CDR3 length: 14 residues. Trimming took off 7 bases at V and 2 bases at J, with 12 bases between the two ends. Per the germline V gene, CDR1 is MDHEN and CDR2 is SYDVKM. This CDR3 is CASTRLGAGNTIYF. CDR3 sequence (DNA): TGTGCCAGCACCCGCCTCGGGGCTGGAAACACCATATATTTT.

The chain recombines TRBV18 with TRBJ1-5; D is unresolved. Trimming cost V 2 bases and J 0 bases, with 11 bases left between them. The CDR3 spans 16 residues. Germline V gives CDR1 KGHSH, CDR2 LQKENI. In DNA, the CDR3 is TGTGCCAGCTCACCAACAGCACCTAATAGCAATCAGCCCCAGCATTTT. Residues: CASSPTAPNSNQPQHF.

The chain couples TRBV2 to TRBJ2-3; maybe TRBD2 (6 bases). The V gene's germline CDR1 is SNHLY and CDR2 FYNNEI. Between the trimmed V and J ends, which lost 8 bases and 0 bases, there was a span of 15 bases. The CDR3 sequence is 15 residues long. CDR3: CASGNGGSSTDTQYF. As DNA, the CDR3 is TGTGCCAGCGGGAATGGGGGGAGCAGCACAGATACGCAGTATTTT.

The CDR3 coding sequence is TGTGCCAGCAGCGCCGAGTACGAGCAGTACTTC. This encodes CASSAEYEQYF. This chain links TRBV2 with TRBJ2-7; D remains ambiguous. CDR3 length: 11 residues. From germline, CDR1 is SNHLY and CDR2 FYNNEI. V lost 6 bases, J lost 4 bases, and 7 bases lay in between.

A few counts support this clone. In DNA, the CDR3 is TGTGCCAGCAGTCCGACAGGCCCGAATCAGCCCCAGCATTTT. Residues: CASSPTGPNQPQHF. V gene TRBV2 combines with J gene TRBJ1-5; the D gene is possibly TRBD1 (6 bases). Deletions cut 5 bases from V and 4 bases from J, with 12 bases between. This CDR3 region has 14 residues. Per the germline V gene, CDR1 is SNHLY and CDR2 is FYNNEI.

The chain uses TRBV5-4 and TRBJ2-2, with 9 bases matching TRBD2. Germline trimming cut 4 bases from V and 2 bases from J; bases unmatched to any gene: 9. This CDR3 comprises 17 residues. From germline, CDR1 is SGHNT and CDR2 YYREEE (reference sequence). CDR3 sequence (DNA): TGTGCCAGCAGCGGATCCCTAGCGGGGTTTAACACCGGGGAGCTGTTTTTT. It codes for CASSGSLAGFNTGELFF.

This clone is a singleton in its sample. The V call is TRBV2, the J call TRBJ2-3; 15 nucleotides align to TRBD2. Germline lookup yields CDR1 SNHLY and CDR2 FYNNEI. This CDR3 has 18 amino acids. J gave up 2 bases and V 6 bases, and 9 bases lay outside the gene matches. DNA of the CDR3: TGTGCCAGCAGATTGGGACTAGCGGGGGGTCTCCTCACAGATACGCAGTATTTT. Translating it yields CASRLGLAGGLLTDTQYF.

The chain joins TRBV18 to TRBJ2-7; a weak D match, TRBD2 (5 bases). The CDR3 extends over 15 amino acids. Per the germline V gene, CDR1 is KGHSH and CDR2 is LQKENI. V was shortened by 3 bases and J by 2 bases, with 14 bases between the two germline ends. CDR3 sequence (DNA): TGTGCCAGCTCACCGAAAGCGGTCCGAGCCTACGAGCAGTACTTC. This encodes CASSPKAVRAYEQYF.

The chain employs TRBV2 and TRBJ1-5; 9 bases match TRBD1. The V and J ends lost 11 bases and 6 bases, in that order; junction bases with no gene match: 8. Germline CDR1 is SNHLY and CDR2 is FYNNEI. This CDR3 is 13 amino acids long. CDR3 bases: TGTGCCGGCGGGACAGGGCCGAGTCAGCCCCAGCATTTT. This codes for CAGGTGPSQPQHF.

V is TRBV18 and J is TRBJ1-5, with TRBD1 matching over 7 bases. The J segment lost 3 bases and the V segment lost 5 bases, leaving 7 bases of the junction unmatched. The germline V gene encodes CDR1 KGHSH and CDR2 LQKENI. This CDR3 is 15 amino acids long. CDR3 nucleotide sequence: TGTGCCAGCTCAGACAGGGAAACCTACAATCAGCCCCAGCATTTT. Amino acid sequence: CASSDRETYNQPQHF.

CDR3 protein: CASSEGRAKNIQYF. The CDR3 nucleotides are TGTGCCAGCAGTGAGGGGAGAGCCAAAAACATTCAGTACTTC. This rearrangement joins TRBV2 to TRBJ2-4, with D perhaps TRBD2 (5 bases). This CDR3 has 14 amino acids. V lost 3 bases, J lost 0 bases, and 6 bases lay in between. CDR1 is SNHLY, CDR2 FYNNEI, per germline. Variable domain in full (rest from reference TRBV2 and TRBJ2-4): EPEVTQTPSHQVTQMGQEVILRCVPISNHLYFYWYRQILGQKVEFLVSFYNNEISEKSEIFDDQFSVERPDGSNFTLKIRSTKLEDSAMYFCASSEGRAKNIQYFGAGTRLSVL.

This chain joins TRBV29-1 and TRBJ1-3; D not certain. Germline-derived CDR1 and CDR2 are SQVTM and ANQGSEA. The length of the CDR3 is 11 residues. V dropped 7 bases and J dropped 3 bases, with 7 bases sitting between them. CDR3: CSAPFGNTIYF. The CDR3 DNA sequence: TGCAGCGCCCCTTTTGGAAACACCATATATTTT.